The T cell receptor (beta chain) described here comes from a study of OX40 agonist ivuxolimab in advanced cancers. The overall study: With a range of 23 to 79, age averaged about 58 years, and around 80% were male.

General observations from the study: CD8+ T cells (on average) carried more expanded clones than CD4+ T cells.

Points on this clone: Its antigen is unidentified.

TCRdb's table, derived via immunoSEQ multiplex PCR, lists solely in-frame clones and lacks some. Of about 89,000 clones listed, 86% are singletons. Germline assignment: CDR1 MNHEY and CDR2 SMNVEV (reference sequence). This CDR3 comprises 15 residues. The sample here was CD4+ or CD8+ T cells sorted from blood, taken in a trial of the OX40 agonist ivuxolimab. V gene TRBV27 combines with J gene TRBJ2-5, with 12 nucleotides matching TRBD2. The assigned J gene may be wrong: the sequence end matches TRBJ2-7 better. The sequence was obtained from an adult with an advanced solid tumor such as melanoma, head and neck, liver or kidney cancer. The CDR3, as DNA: TGTGCCAGCAGTTCACCTAGCGGGGGGGCCGGCGAGCAGTACTTC. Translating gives CASSSPSGGAGEQYF.